This T cell receptor beta chain is drawn from a study of blood T cell repertoires in COVID-19. Background on the study: Material from acute and convalescent COVID-19 was sourced from the United States, Italy and Spain. T cells, B-cell-depleted T cells, or PBMCs provided the cDNA or gDNA that served as material.

This clone was counted once. Germline V CDR1 and CDR2: LNHNV, YYDKDF (reference sequence). With 6 bases removed from V and 4 bases from J, the gap between germline ends came to 21 bases. The CDR3 is made up of 17 amino acids. Methods used by the authors: Amplified reference gene primers provided the basis for estimating nucleated cell counts. The protocol was immunoSEQ multiplex PCR, while the TCRdb copy is restricted to in-frame clones and leaves out a portion. The V and J calls and clone size come from that table; D and trimming were worked out from the DNA. The sample lists roughly 80,000 clones, around 80% seen once, with around 13% in the top ten.

The chain uses TRBV15 and TRBJ2-2; perhaps TRBD1 as D (7 bases). The TCR originated in a human donor in a cohort sampled during active COVID-19. Source material: peripheral blood. In DNA form, the CDR3 reads TGTGCCACCAGAGGGTCACCCAGGGGGGCAGCCACCGGGGAGCTGTTTTTT. It encodes CATRGSPRGAATGELFF.